This T cell receptor (beta chain) originates from a study of cytomegalovirus exposure and HLA in healthy donors. PCR primers comprised 60 Vbeta and 13 Jbeta primers. TCRdb keeps only in-frame clones here, not all; method: immunoSEQ multiplex PCR. The sample includes 100,000 to 150,000 clones, roughly three quarters of them seen just once. Germline V CDR1 and CDR2: GTSNPN, SVGIG (reference sequence). This CDR3 has 13 amino acids. The V and J ends lost 0 bases and 3 bases respectively, with 8 bases between them. There are a few counts of this clone. The sequenced material came from PBMCs. The clonotype was recovered from a woman younger than 30 in good health and CMV-seronegative. The V gene is TRBV30, the J gene TRBJ1-2, with D tentatively TRBD1 (5 bases). CDR3 protein: CAWSVRGHYGYTF. The CDR3, as DNA: TGTGCCTGGAGTGTAAGGGGTCACTATGGCTACACCTTC.